One and the same sample provided the 8 T cell receptor beta chains below, sequenced in a study of type 1 regulatory T cells. TCRdb re-analysed the reads in MiXCR, keeping a single row per CDR3 protein. In the table there are over 55,000 distinct CDR3 sequences, 63% of which are singletons. These receptors have no identified antigens. What was sequenced was cultured T cells, either the whole culture or a sorted T cell fraction (not recorded which). Specified subset: Tr1-enriched cell product generated in vitro against host alloantigens. Receptor source: a human donor in good health.

In this sample, this clonotype turned up a few times. This sequence joins TRBV5-4 and TRBJ1-1; D is unresolved. CDR3 length: 15 residues. Germline loops: CDR1 SGHNT, CDR2 YYREEE (reference sequence). The ends were cut back, 1 base at V and 0 bases at J, with 10 bases in the middle. The CDR3 nucleotides are TGTGCCAGCAGCTTGTCGACTCGAGTGAACACTGAAGCTTTCTTT. Its translation is CASSLSTRVNTEAFF.

For the CDR3, the DNA is TGCGCCAGCAGCCAAGTGGTTGCAGTAAACACTGAAGCTTTCTTT. Translating gives CASSQVVAVNTEAFF. The gene calls are TRBV4-1 and TRBJ1-1; no clear D gene. Trimming removed 1 base from V and 2 bases from J, with 11 bases in between. Per germline, CDR1 MGHRA and CDR2 YSYEKL. This CDR3 region has 15 residues.

The rearrangement uses TRBV29-1 and TRBJ2-7, with a possible D match to TRBD1 (6 bases). CDR1 and CDR2 (germline): SQVTM, ANQGSEA. CDR3 size: 13 residues. The V gene lost 5 bases and the J gene lost 6 bases, with 17 bases spanning the gap. In DNA, the CDR3 is TGCAGCGTTTGGATGGGGGCAAAGGGCGAGCAGTACTTC. This translates into CSVWMGAKGEQYF.

This chain links TRBV20-1 with TRBJ2-1, with 10 bases that match TRBD2. Per the germline V gene, CDR1 is DFQATT and CDR2 is SNEGSKA (reference sequence). Losses at the gene ends were 8 bases for V and 5 bases for J; bases not matched to a gene: 9. CDR3 length equals 14 residues. The DNA for the CDR3 is TGCAGTCCCCAACTAGCGGGGACCGACAATGAGCAGTTCTTC. It yields the protein CSPQLAGTDNEQFF.

The table lists this clonotype with a few counts. V is TRBV20-1 and J is TRBJ2-5; TRBD1 or TRBD2 may be the D gene (5 bases each). V was clipped by 2 bases and J by 3 bases, with 10 bases between them. CDR1 is DFQATT, CDR2 SNEGSKA, per germline (reference sequence). The CDR3 covers 13 residues. For the CDR3, the DNA is TGCAGTGCTAGATACGGGACGAAAGAGACCCAGTACTTC. Its translation is CSARYGTKETQYF.

V gene TRBV6-1 combines with J gene TRBJ2-1; 12 nucleotides align to TRBD2. CDR3 length: 19 residues. Per the germline V gene, CDR1 is MNHNS and CDR2 is SASEGT. V lost 6 bases, J lost 1 base, and 13 bases stayed unmatched. The CDR3, as DNA: TGTGCCAGCAGCCCAAAGTCCGGACTAGCGGGAATTTCCTACAATGAGCAGTTCTTC. Its translation is CASSPKSGLAGISYNEQFF.

In its sample, this clonotype was seen a few times. The V and J genes are TRBV5-1 and TRBJ1-6; D is undetermined. The CDR3 loop spans 15 amino acids. Trimming pared 2 bases from V and 0 bases from J, leaving 6 bases between. Germline V gene data show CDR1 as SGHRS and CDR2 as YFSETQ. The CDR3 DNA is TGCGCCAGCAGCTTTCGGGGCTCCTATAATTCACCCCTCCACTTT. Translated: CASSFRGSYNSPLHF.

This chain uses TRBV7-8 with TRBJ2-1; D not certain. Germline V gene sequence: CDR1 SGHVS, CDR2 FQNEAQ. This CDR3 region has 13 residues. Trimming removed 5 bases at V and 5 bases at J, with 10 bases between. CDR3 DNA sequence: TGTGCCAGCAGCGTGGGGATCAACAATGAGCAGTTCTTC. Residues: CASSVGINNEQFF. The full variable domain, with the rest looked up from reference TRBV7-8 and TRBJ2-1, is GAGVSQSPRYKVAKRGQDVALRCDPISGHVSLFWYQQALGQGPEFLTYFQNEAQLDKSGLPSDRFFAERPEGSVSTLKIQRTQQEDSAVYLCASSVGINNEQFFGPGTRLTVL.